These 8 T cell receptor beta chains came from one sample sequenced in a study of T-cell reconstitution after alpha-beta-depleted transplantation in children. Construction of the TCRbeta library involved unique molecular identifiers. Each CDR3 protein gets one entry after TCRdb re-called the PCR reads with MiXCR. The sample carries just over 200,000 distinct CDR3 sequences, about 8.4% recorded once. The specimen was PBMCs, mostly from graft donor cells, collected 360 days after TCRalphabeta/CD19-depleted stem cell transplant. The receptors stem from a male patient aged 2 to 9 who had a stem cell transplant for acute myeloid leukemia, so the T cells may come from the graft donor.

This clonotype occurred many times. J is TRBJ2-7 and V is TRBV20-1; TRBD2 agrees at 8 bases. CDR1 DFQATT and CDR2 SNEGSKA come from the germline V gene (reference sequence). Trimming took 8 bases from V and 2 from J; bases not matched to a gene: 8. The CDR3 loop spans 13 amino acids. CDR3 sequence reads: CSISAGGAYEQYF. CDR3 bases: TGCAGTATATCGGCGGGAGGAGCCTACGAGCAGTACTTC.

This clonotype has at least ten counts. V is TRBV20-1 and J is TRBJ2-7; no clear D gene. Germline CDR1 and CDR2: DFQATT and SNEGSKA (reference sequence). The CDR3 covers 13 residues. Between the trimmed V and J ends, which lost 3 bases and 5 bases, there was a span of 14 bases. The DNA of the CDR3 is TGCAGTGCTAGCCACAATACCCTCCACGAGCAGTACTTC. Translation: CSASHNTLHEQYF.

The J gene is TRBJ2-5, the V gene TRBV2; the D gene is possibly TRBD1 (6 bases). This CDR3 has 14 residues. V lost 6 bases to trimming and J lost 2 bases, with 13 bases between them. Germline values: CDR1 SNHLY, CDR2 FYNNEI. CDR3 protein: CASRLRTAQETQYF. The DNA for the CDR3 is TGTGCCAGCAGGCTCAGGACAGCGCAAGAGACCCAGTACTTC.

Comment on this clonotype: A read error is possible here, since a much larger clone lies one base away. This chain uses TRBV29-1 with TRBJ2-3, with D maybe TRBD2 (5 bases). Germline CDR1 and CDR2: SQVTM and ANQGSEA. The CDR3 is 11 amino acids. CDR3 amino acids: CSVAGTDTPYF. CDR3 in DNA: TGCAGCGTTGCGGGAACAGATACGCCGTATTTT.

This rearrangement joins TRBV4-3 to TRBJ2-4; D is unresolved. V gave up 0 bases and J gave up 6 bases, with 12 bases separating them. Germline V lookup: CDR1 LGHNA, CDR2 YSLEER. The CDR3 consists of 15 residues. CDR3 region: CASSQDRFLGNIQYF. CDR3 sequence (DNA): TGCGCCAGCAGCCAAGATCGGTTTTTGGGAAACATTCAGTACTTC.

Ten or more counts support this clonotype. This chain links TRBV21-1 with TRBJ1-2. TRBV21-1 is designated a pseudogene. This CDR3 is built from 16 residues. This chain's CDR3 is CASSKRGNREGYGYTF. The CDR3 DNA sequence: TGTGCCAGCAGCAAAAGAGGGAACAGGGAGGGCTATGGCTACACCTTC.

This clonotype appeared many times. In nucleotides, the CDR3 is TGTGCCAGCACCCCCGAGGGCAGAGTGATGGGCACTGAAGCTTTCTTT. Translation gives CASTPEGRVMGTEAFF. V and J are TRBV12-3 or TRBV12-4 and TRBJ1-1; no firm D call. V was trimmed by 7 bases and J by 4 bases, leaving 22 bases between them. The CDR3 length is 16 residues.

The V call is TRBV5-1, the J call TRBJ2-2; no definite D call. The length of the CDR3 is 14 residues. Per germline, CDR1 SGHRS and CDR2 YFSETQ. Trimming removed 0 bases at V and 2 bases at J, with 5 bases between. CDR3 nucleotide sequence: TGCGCCAGCAGCTTGGTAGGAAACACCGGGGAGCTGTTTTTT. The encoded protein is CASSLVGNTGELFF.